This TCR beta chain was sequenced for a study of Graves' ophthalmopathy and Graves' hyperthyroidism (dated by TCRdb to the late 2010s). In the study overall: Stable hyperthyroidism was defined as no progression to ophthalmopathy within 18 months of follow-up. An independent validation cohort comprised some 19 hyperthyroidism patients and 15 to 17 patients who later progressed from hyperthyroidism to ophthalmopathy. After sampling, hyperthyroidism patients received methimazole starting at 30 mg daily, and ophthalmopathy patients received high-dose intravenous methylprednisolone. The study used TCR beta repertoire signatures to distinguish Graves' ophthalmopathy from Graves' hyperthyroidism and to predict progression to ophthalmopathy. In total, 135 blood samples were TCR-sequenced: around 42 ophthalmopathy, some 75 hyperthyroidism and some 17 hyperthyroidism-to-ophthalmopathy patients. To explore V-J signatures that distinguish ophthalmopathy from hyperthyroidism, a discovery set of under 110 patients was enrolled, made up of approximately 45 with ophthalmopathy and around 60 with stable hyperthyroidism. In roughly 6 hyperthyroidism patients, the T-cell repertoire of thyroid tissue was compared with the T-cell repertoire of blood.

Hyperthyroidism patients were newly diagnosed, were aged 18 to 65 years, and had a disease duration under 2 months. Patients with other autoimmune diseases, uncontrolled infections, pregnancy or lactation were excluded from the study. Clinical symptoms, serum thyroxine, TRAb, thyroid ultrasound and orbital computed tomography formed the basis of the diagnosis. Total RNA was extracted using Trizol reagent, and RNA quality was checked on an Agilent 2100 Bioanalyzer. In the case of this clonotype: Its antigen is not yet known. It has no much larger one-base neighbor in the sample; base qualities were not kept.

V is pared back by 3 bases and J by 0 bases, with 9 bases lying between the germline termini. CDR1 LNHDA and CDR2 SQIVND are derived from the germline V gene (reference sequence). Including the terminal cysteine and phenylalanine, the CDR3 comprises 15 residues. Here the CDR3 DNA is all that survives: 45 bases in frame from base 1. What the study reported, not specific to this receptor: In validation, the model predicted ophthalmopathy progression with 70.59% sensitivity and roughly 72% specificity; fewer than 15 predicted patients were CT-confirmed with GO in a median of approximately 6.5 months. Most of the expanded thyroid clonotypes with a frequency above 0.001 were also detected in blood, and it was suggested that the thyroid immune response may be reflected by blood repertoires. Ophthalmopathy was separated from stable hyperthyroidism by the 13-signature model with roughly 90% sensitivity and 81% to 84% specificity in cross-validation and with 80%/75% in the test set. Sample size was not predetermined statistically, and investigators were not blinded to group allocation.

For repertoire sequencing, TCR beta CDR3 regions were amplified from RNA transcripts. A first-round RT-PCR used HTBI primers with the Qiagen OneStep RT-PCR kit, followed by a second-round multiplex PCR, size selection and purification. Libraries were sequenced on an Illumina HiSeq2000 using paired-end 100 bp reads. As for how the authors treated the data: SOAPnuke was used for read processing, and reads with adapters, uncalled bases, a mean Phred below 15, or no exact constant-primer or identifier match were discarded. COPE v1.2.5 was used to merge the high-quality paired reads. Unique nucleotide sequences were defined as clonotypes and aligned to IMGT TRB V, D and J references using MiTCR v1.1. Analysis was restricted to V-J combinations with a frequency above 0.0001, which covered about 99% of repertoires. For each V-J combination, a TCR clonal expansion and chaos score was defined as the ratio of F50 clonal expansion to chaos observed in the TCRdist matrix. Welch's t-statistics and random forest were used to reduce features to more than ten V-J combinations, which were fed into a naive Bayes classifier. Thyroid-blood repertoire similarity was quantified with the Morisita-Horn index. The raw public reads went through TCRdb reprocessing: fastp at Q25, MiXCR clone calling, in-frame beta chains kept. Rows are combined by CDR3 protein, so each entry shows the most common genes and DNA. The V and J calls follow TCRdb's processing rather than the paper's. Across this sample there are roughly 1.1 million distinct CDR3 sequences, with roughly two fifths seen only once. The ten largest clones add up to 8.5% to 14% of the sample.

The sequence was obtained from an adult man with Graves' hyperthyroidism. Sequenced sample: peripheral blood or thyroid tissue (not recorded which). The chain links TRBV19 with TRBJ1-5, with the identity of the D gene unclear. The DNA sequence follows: TGTGCCAGTAGTATTGGGGAATATAGCAATCAGCCCCAGCATTTT. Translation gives CASSIGEYSNQPQHF.